This entry describes one T cell receptor (beta chain). Other DNA sequences in this specimen translate into the identical CDR3. These data belong to a study of control samples from healthy donors and cancer patients. Profiled with immunoSEQ multiplex PCR; TCRdb holds only in-frame clones, not every one. The sample has approximately 150,000 clones; roughly 94% are singletons. The germline CDR1 and CDR2 sequences are KGHSH and LQKENI. Trimming cost V 1 base and J 0 bases, with 6 bases left between them. The CDR3 extends over 14 amino acids. The clonotype was recovered from a woman under 30 in good health. What was sequenced was blood. The V gene is TRBV18, the J gene TRBJ1-1; D is uncertain. Here the CDR3 reads CASSPQGMNTEAFF. The DNA for the CDR3 is TGTGCCAGCTCACCACAGGGTATGAACACTGAAGCTTTCTTT.